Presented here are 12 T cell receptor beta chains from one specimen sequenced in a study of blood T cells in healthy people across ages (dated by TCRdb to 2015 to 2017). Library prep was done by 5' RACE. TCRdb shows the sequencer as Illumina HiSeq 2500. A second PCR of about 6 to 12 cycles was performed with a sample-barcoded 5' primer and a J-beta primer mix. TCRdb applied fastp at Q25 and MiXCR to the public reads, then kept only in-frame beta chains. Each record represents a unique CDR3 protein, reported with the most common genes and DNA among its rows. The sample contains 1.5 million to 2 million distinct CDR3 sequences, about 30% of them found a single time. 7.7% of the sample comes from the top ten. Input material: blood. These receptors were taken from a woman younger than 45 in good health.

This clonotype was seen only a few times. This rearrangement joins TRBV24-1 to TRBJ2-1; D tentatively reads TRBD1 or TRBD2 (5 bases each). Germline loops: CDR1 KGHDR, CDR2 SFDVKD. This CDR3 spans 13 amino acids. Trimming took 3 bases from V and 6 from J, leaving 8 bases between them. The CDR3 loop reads CATSDGGSNEQFF. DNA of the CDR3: TGTGCCACCAGTGATGGGGGATCCAATGAGCAGTTCTTC.

CDR3 residues: CSARLAGAFNEQYF. CDR3 DNA sequence: TGCAGTGCCAGACTAGCGGGAGCGTTCAATGAGCAGTACTTC. This sequence joins TRBV20-1 and TRBJ2-5; 12 bases line up with TRBD2. Germline V gives CDR1 DFQATT, CDR2 SNEGSKA (reference sequence). CDR3 length: 14 amino acids. V lost 6 bases to trimming and J lost 11 bases; unmatched junction nucleotides: 13.

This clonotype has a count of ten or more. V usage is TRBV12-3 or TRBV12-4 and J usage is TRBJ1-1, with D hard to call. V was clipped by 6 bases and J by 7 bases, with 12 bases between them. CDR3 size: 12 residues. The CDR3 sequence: CASSHPGGEAFF. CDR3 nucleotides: TGTGCCAGCAGCCACCCAGGTGGTGAAGCTTTCTTT.

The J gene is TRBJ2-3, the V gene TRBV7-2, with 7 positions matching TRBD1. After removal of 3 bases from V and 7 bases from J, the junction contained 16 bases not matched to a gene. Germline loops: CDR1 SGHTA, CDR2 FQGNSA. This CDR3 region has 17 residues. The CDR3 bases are TGTGCCAGCAGCTTCCCCCGTGAGGGACAGACCGCCCATACGCAGTATTTT. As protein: CASSFPREGQTAHTQYF. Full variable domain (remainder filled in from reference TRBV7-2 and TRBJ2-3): GAGVSQSPSNKVTEKGKDVELRCDPISGHTALYWYRQSLGQGLEFLIYFQGNSAPDKSGLPSDRFSAERTGGSVSTLTIQRTQQEDSAVYLCASSFPREGQTAHTQYFGPGTRLTVL.

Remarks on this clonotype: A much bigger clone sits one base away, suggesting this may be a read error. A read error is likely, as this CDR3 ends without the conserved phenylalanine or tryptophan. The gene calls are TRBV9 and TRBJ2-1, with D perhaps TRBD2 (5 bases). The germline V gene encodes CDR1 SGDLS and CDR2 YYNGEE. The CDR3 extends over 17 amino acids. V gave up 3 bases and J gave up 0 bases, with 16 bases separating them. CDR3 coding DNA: TGTGCCAGCAGCGAGGAGGCCTACAAAAGCTCCTACAATGAGCAGTTCTGC. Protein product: CASSEEAYKSSYNEQFC.

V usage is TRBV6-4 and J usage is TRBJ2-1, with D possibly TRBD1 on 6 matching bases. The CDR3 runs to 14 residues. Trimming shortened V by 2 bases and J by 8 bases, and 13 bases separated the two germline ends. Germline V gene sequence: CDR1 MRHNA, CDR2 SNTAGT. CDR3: CASSDRAGADEQFF. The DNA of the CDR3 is TGTGCCAGCAGTGACCGAGCAGGGGCCGATGAGCAGTTCTTC.

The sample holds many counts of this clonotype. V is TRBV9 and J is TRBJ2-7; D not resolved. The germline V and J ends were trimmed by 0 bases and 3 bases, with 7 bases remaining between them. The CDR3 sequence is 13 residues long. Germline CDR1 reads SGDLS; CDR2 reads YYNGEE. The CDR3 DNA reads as TGTGCCAGCAGCGTAGACACAGACTACGAGCAGTACTTC. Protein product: CASSVDTDYEQYF.

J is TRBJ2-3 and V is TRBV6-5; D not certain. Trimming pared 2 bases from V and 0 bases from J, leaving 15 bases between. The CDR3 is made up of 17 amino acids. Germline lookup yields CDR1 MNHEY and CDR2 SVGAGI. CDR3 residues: CASSYGDPRMSTDTQYF. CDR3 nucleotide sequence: TGTGCCAGCAGTTACGGCGACCCGCGGATGAGCACAGATACGCAGTATTTT.

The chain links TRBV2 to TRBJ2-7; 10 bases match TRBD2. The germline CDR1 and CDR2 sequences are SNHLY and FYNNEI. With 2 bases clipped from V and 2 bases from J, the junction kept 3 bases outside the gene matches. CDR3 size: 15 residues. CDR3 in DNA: TGTGCCAGCAGTGAATTGCTAGCGGGAGCCTACGAGCAGTACTTC. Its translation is CASSELLAGAYEQYF.

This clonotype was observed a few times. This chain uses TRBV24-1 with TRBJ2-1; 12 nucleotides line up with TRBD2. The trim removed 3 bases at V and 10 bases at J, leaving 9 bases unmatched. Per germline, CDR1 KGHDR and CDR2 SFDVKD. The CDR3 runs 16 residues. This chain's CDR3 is CATSDETSGGSGEQFF. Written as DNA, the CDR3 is TGTGCCACCAGTGATGAAACTAGCGGGGGGTCCGGGGAGCAGTTCTTC.

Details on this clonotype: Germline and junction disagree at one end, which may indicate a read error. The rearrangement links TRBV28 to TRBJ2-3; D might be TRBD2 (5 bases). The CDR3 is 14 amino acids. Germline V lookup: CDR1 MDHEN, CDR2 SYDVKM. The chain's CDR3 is CASSSGSTQDMQYF. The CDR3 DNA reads TGTGCCAGCAGCTCTGGGAGCACACAAGATATGCAGTATTTT.

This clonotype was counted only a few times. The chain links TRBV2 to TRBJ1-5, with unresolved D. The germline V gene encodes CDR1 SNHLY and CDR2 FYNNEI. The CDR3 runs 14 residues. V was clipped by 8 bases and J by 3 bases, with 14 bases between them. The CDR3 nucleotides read TGTGCCAGCTGGGTCGGGGTGACCAATCAGCCCCAGCATTTT. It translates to CASWVGVTNQPQHF.